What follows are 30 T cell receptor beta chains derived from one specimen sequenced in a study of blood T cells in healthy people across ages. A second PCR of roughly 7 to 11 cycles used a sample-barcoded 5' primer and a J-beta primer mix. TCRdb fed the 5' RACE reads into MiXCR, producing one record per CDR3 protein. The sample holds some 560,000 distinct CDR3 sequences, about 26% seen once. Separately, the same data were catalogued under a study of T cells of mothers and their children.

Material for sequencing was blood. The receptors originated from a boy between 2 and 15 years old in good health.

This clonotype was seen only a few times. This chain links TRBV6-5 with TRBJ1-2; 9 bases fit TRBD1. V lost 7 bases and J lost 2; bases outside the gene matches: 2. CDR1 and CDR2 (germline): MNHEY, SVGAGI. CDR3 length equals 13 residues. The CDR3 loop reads CASNGQGNYGYTF. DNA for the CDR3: TGTGCCAGCAACGGACAGGGGAACTATGGCTACACCTTC.

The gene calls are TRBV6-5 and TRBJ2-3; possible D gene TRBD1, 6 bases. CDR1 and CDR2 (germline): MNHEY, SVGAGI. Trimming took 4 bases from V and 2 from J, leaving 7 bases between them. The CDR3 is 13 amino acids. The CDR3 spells CASSWDNTDTQYF. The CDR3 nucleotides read TGTGCCAGCAGTTGGGACAACACAGATACGCAGTATTTT.

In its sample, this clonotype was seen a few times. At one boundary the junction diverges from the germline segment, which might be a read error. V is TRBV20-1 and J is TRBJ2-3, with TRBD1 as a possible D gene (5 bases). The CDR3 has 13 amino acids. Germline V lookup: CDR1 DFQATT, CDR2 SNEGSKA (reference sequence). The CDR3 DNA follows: TGCAGTGCCAGAGAGACCGTAAGGGGTACGCAGTATTTT. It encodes CSARETVRGTQYF.

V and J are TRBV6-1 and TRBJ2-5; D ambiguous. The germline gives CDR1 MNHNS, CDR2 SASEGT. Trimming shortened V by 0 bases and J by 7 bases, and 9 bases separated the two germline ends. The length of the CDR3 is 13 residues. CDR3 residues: CASSEAGVGTQYF. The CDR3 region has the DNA TGTGCCAGCAGTGAAGCTGGGGTTGGGACCCAGTACTTC.

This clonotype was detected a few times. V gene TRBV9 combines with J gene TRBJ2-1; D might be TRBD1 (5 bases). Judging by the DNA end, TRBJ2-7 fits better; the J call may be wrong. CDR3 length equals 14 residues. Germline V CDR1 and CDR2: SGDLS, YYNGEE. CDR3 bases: TGTGCCAGCAGCGTAGAGTCCGCAGGGTGGGAGCAGTACTTC. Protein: CASSVESAGWEQYF.

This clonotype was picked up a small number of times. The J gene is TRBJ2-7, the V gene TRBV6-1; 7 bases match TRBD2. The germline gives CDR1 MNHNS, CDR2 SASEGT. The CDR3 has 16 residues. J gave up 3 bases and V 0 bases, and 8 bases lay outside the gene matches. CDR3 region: CASSEAMGGSLYEQYF. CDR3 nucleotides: TGTGCCAGCAGTGAAGCAATGGGGGGGTCTCTCTACGAGCAGTACTTC.

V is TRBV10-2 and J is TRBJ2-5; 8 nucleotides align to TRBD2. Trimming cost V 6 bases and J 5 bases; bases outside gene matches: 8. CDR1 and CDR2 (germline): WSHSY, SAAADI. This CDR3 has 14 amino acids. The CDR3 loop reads CASREAGARETQYF. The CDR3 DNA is TGCGCCAGCAGGGAAGCGGGGGCGAGGGAGACCCAGTACTTC.

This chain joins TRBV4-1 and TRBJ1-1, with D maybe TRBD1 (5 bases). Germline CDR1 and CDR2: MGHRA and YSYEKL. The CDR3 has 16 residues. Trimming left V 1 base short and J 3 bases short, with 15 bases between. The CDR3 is CASSQVGREGYTEAFF. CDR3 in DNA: TGCGCCAGCAGCCAAGTCGGCAGGGAAGGGTACACTGAAGCTTTCTTT.

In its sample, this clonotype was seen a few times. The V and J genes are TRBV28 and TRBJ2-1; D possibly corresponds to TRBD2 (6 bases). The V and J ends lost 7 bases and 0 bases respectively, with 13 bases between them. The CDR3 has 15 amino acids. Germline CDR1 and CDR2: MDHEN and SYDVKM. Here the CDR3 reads CASTTPGSSYNEQFF. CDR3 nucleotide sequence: TGTGCCAGCACAACGCCCGGGAGCTCCTACAATGAGCAGTTCTTC. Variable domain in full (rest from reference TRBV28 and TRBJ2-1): DVKVTQSSRYLVKRTGEKVFLECVQDMDHENMFWYRQDPGLGLRLIYFSYDVKMKEKGDIPEGYSVSREKKERFSLILESASTNQTSMYLCASTTPGSSYNEQFFGPGTRLTVL.

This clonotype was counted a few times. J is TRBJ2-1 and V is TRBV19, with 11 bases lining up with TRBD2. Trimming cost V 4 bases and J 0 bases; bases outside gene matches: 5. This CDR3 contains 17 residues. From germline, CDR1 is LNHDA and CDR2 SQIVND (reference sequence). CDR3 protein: CASSTRLAGLSYNEQFF. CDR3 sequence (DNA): TGTGCCAGTAGTACGAGACTAGCGGGACTCTCCTACAATGAGCAGTTCTTC.

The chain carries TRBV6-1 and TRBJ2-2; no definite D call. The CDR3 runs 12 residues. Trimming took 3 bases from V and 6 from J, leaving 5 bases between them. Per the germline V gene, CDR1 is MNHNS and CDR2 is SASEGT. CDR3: CASSDGSGELFF. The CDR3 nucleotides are TGTGCCAGCAGTGACGGGTCCGGGGAGCTGTTTTTT.

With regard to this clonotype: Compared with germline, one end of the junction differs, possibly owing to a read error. CDR3 DNA: TGTACCAGCAGCCTTACCCCGGGTACCGGGAATGGGGCCAACGTCCTGACTTTC. Its protein is CTSSLTPGTGNGANVLTF. This rearrangement joins TRBV7-9 to TRBJ2-6; a possible D gene is TRBD2 (5 bases). In germline, CDR1 is SEHNR, CDR2 FQNEAQ (reference sequence). This CDR3 has 18 residues.

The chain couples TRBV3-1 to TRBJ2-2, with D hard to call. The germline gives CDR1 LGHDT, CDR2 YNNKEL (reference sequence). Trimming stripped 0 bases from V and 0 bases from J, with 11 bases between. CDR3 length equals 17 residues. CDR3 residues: CASSQDLAPTNTGELFF. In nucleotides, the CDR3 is TGTGCCAGCAGCCAAGATTTAGCCCCCACGAACACCGGGGAGCTGTTTTTT. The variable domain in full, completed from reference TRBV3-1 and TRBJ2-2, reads DTAVSQTPKYLVTQMGNDKSIKCEQNLGHDTMYWYKQDSKKFLKIMFSYNNKELIINETVPNRFSPKSPDKAHLNLHINSLELGDSAVYFCASSQDLAPTNTGELFFGEGSRLTVL.

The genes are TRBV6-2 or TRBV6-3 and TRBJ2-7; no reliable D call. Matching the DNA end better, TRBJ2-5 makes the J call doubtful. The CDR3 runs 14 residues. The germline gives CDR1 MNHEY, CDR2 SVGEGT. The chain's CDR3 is CASSYFSAEETQYF. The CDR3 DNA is TGTGCCAGCAGTTACTTTTCCGCGGAAGAGACCCAGTACTTC.

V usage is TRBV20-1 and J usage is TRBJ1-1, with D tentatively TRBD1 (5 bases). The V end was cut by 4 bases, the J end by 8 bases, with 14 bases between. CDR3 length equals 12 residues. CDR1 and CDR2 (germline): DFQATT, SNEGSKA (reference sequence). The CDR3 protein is CSAKKRRDEAFF. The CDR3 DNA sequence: TGCAGTGCTAAAAAACGGAGGGACGAAGCTTTCTTT.

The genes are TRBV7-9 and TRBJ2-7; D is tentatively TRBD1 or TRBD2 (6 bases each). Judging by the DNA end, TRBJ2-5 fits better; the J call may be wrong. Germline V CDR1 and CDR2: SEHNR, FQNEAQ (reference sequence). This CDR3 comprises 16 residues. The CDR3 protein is CASSLARGGAGETQYF. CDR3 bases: TGTGCCAGCAGCTTAGCTCGAGGGGGAGCGGGTGAGACCCAGTACTTC.

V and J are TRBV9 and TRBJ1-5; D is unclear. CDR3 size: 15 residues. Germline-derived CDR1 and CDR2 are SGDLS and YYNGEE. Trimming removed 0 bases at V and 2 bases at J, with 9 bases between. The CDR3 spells CASSVADGGNQPQHF. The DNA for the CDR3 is TGTGCCAGCAGCGTAGCTGACGGGGGCAATCAGCCCCAGCATTTT.

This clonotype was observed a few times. CDR3 DNA: TGCGCCAGCAGCCCCTTCCGACAGGGGGCGGCGAACACTGAAGCTTTCTTT. Translation gives CASSPFRQGAANTEAFF. V and J are TRBV5-1 and TRBJ1-1; 10 bases match TRBD1. This CDR3 has 17 residues. CDR1 SGHRS and CDR2 YFSETQ come from the germline V gene. J lost 1 base, V lost 4 bases, and 10 bases had no gene match.

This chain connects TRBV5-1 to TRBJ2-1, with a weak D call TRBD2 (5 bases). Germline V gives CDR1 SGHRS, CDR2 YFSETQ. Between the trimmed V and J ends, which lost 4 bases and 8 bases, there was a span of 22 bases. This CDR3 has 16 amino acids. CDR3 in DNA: TGCGCCAGCAGCCTATCATCGGGGAGAACTCTTGATGAGCAGTTCTTC. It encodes CASSLSSGRTLDEQFF. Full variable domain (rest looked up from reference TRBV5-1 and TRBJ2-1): KAGVTQTPRYLIKTRGQQVTLSCSPISGHRSVSWYQQTPGQGLQFLFEYFSETQRNKGNFPGRFSGRQFSNSRSEMNVSTLELGDSALYLCASSLSSGRTLDEQFFGPGTRLTVL.

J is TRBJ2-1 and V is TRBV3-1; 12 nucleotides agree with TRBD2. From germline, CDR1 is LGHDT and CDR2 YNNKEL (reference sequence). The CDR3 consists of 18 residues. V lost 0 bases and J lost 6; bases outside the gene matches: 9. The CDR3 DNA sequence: TGTGCCAGCAGCCAAGAGGAGCCCTGGACTAGCGGGACCAATGAGCAGTTCTTC. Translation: CASSQEEPWTSGTNEQFF.

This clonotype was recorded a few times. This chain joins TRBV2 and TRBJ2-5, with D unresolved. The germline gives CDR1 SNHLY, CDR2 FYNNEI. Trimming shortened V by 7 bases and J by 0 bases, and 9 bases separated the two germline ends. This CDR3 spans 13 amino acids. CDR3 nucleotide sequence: TGTGCCAGCACCATGGAGTACCAAGAGACCCAGTACTTC. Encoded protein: CASTMEYQETQYF.

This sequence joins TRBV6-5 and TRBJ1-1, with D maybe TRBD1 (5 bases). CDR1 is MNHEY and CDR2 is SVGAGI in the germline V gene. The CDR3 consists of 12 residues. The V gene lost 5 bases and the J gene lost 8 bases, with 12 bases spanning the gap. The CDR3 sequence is CASSQFSGEAFF. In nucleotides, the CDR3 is TGTGCCAGCAGTCAATTCTCAGGGGAAGCTTTCTTT.

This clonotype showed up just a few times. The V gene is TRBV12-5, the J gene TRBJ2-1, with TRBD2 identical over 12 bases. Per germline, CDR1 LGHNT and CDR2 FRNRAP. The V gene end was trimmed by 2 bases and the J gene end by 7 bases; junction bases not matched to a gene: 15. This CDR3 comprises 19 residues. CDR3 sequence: CASGLPLPTSGRSRNEQFF. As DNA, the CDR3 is TGTGCTAGTGGTTTGCCCCTCCCGACTAGCGGGAGATCGAGGAATGAGCAGTTCTTC. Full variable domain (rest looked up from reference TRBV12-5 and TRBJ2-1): DARVTQTPRHKVTEMGQEVTMRCQPILGHNTVFWYRQTMMQGLELLAYFRNRAPLDDSGMPKDRFSAEMPDATLATLKIQPSEPRDSAVYFCASGLPLPTSGRSRNEQFFGPGTRLTVL.

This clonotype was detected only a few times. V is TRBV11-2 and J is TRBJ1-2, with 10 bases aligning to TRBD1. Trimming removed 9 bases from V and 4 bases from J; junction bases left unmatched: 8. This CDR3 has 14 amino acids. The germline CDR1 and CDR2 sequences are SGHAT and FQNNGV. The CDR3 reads CASHADRGPYGYTF. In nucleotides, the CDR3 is TGTGCCAGTCATGCCGACAGGGGGCCCTATGGCTACACCTTC.

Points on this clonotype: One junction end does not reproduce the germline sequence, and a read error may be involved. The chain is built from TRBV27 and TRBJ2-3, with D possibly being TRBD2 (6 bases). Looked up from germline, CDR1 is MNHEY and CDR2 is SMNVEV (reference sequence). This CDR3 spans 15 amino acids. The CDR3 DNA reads TGTGTCAGCAGTTCATCTAGCGCTAGCACAGATGCGCAGTATTTT. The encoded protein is CVSSSSSASTDAQYF.

CDR3 sequence reads: CASRYSGGVAYNEQFF. Written as DNA, the CDR3 is TGTGCCAGCAGGTATAGCGGGGGAGTTGCCTACAATGAGCAGTTCTTC. The rearrangement links TRBV6-6 to TRBJ2-1, with 9 bases identical to TRBD2. CDR1 and CDR2 (germline): MNHNY, SVGAGI (reference sequence). This CDR3 comprises 16 residues. The junction had 8 bases not matched to a gene; V was cut back by 6 bases and J by 2 bases.

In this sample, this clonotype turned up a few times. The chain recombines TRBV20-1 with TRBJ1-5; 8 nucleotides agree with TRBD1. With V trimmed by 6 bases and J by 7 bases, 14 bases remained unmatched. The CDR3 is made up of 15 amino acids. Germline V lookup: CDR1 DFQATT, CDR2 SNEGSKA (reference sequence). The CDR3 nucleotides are TGCAGTGCCCCCCCCGAGGGTGACAGGGGACAGCCCCAGCATTTT. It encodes CSAPPEGDRGQPQHF.

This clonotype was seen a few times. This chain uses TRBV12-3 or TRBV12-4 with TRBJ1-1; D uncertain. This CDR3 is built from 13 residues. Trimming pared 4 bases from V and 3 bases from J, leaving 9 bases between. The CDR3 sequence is CASSYTGYTEAFF. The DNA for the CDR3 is TGTGCCAGCAGTTATACGGGTTACACTGAAGCTTTCTTT.

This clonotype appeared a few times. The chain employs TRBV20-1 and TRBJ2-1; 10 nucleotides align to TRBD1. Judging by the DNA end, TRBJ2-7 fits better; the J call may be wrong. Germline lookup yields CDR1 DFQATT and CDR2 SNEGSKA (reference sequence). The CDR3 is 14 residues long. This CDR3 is CSASGDRGTYEQYF. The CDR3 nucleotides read TGCAGTGCTAGTGGGGACAGGGGTACCTACGAGCAGTACTTC.

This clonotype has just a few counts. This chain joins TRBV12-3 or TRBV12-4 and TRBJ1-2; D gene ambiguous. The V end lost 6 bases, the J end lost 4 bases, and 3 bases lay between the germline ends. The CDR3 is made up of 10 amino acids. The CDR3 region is CASSTYGYTF. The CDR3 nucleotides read TGTGCCAGCAGCACCTATGGCTACACCTTC.